The next 5 T cell receptor beta chains were all read from a single sample in a study of beta chain features in type 1 diabetes. The antigens these receptors bind are not known. Since all of the isolated RNA was reverse transcribed, expressed TCRB transcripts were what got sequenced. The table came from immunoSEQ multiplex PCR; TCRdb's copy has only in-frame clones and leaves some out. The table includes around 310,000 clones, roughly 14% detected once. Points from the study as a whole: A moderate, significant TCRB CDR3 shortening appeared in type 1 diabetes across four CD4+ subsets.

The sample was naive CD4+ T cells from blood. The receptor set was obtained from a woman between 18 and 30 years old with type 1 diabetes.

This clone was seen a few times. The chain links TRBV11-2 to TRBJ2-7, with 7 bases matching TRBD2. Germline CDR1 is SGHAT and CDR2 is FQNNGV. The CDR3 contains 14 residues. V lost 2 bases, J lost 3 bases, and 4 bases stayed unmatched. The CDR3 protein is CASSLRGGGYEQYV. The CDR3 DNA follows: TGTGCCAGCAGCTTAAGGGGCGGGGGCTACGAGCAGTACGTC.

This clone has just a few counts. The chain joins TRBV9 to TRBJ1-5, with a weak D call TRBD1 (5 bases). Germline CDR1 reads SGDLS; CDR2 reads YYNGEE. The CDR3 loop spans 14 amino acids. V gave up 3 bases and J gave up 4 bases, with 11 bases separating them. CDR3 loop: CASSAYQGNQPQHF. CDR3 coding DNA: TGTGCCAGCAGCGCGTACCAGGGTAATCAGCCCCAGCATTTT.

Only a few counts were recorded for this clone. V and J are TRBV5-1 and TRBJ2-3, with 9 bases that match TRBD1. The CDR3 loop spans 15 amino acids. With 4 bases clipped from V and 0 bases from J, the junction kept 3 bases outside the gene matches. Per germline, CDR1 SGHRS and CDR2 YFSETQ. The CDR3 nucleotides read TGCGCCAGCAGCCAGGGACAGGGCAGCACAGATACGCAGTATTTT. Amino acids: CASSQGQGSTDTQYF.

The CDR3, as DNA: TGTGCCAGCAGTTACAAGGGGGCGGACTATGTCCTTACCTTC. This codes for CASSYKGADYVLTF. The chain joins TRBV6-5 to TRBJ1-2; TRBD1 aligns across 7 bases. V was pared by 2 bases and J by 14 bases, with 14 bases of the junction left unmatched. Germline lookup yields CDR1 MNHEY and CDR2 SVGAGI. This CDR3 is built from 14 residues.

This clone was seen a few times. V gene TRBV20-1 combines with J gene TRBJ2-1, with unresolved D. The CDR3 extends over 11 amino acids. The germline V and J ends were trimmed by 6 bases and 4 bases, with 7 bases remaining between them. The V gene's germline CDR1 is DFQATT and CDR2 SNEGSKA (reference sequence). CDR3 nucleotide sequence: TGCAGTGCCCCCCCATACAATGAGCAGTTCTTC. Protein product: CSAPPYNEQFF.